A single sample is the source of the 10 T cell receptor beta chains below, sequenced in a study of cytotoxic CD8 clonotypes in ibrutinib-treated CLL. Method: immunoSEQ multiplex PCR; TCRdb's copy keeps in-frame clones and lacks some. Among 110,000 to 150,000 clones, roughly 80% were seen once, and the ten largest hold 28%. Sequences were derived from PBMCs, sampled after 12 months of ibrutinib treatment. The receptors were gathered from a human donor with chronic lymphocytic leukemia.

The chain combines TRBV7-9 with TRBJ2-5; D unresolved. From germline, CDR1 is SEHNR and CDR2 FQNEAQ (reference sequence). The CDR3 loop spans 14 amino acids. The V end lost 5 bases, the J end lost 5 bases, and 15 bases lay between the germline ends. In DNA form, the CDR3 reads TGTGCCAGCAGCACCCGGACCATTGGGGAGACCCAGTACTTC. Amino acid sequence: CASSTRTIGETQYF.

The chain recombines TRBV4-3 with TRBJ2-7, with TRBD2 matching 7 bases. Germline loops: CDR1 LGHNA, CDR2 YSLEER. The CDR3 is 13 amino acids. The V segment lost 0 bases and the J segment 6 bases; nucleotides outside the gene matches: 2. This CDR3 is CASSQDGGGEQYF. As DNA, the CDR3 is TGCGCCAGCAGCCAAGATGGGGGGGGCGAGCAGTACTTC.

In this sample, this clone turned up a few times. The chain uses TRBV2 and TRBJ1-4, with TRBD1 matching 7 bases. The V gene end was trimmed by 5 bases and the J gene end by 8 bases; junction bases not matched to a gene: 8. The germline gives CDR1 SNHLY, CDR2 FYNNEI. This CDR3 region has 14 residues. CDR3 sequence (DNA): TGTGCCAGCAGTCGGGACAGCGAGCAAGAAAAACTGTTTTTT. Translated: CASSRDSEQEKLFF.

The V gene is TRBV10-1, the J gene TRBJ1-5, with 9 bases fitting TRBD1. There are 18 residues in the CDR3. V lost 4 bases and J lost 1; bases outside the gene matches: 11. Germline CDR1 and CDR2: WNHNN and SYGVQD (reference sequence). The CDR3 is CASSAGPGTGKSNQPQHF. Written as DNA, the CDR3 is TGCGCCAGCAGTGCCGGTCCCGGGACAGGGAAAAGCAATCAGCCCCAGCATTTT.

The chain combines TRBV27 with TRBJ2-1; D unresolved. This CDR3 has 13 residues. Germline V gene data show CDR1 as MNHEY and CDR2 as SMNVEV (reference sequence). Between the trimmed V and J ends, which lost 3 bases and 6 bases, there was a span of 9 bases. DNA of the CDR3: TGTGCCAGCAGTTTGGCCCTATTCAATGAGCAGTTCTTC. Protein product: CASSLALFNEQFF.

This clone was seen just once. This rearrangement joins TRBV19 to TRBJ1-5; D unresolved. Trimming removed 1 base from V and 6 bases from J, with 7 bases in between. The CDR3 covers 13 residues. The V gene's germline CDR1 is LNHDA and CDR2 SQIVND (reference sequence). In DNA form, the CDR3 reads TGTGCCAGTAGTATAGTGGAGGGTCAGCCCCAGCATTTT. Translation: CASSIVEGQPQHF.

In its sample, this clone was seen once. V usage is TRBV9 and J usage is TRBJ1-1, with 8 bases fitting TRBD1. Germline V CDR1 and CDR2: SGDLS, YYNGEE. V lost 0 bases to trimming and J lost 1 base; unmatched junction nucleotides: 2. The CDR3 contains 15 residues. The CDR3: CASSVDGTGNTEAFF. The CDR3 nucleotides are TGTGCCAGCAGCGTAGATGGGACAGGGAACACTGAAGCTTTCTTT.

CDR3 sequence: CASTLEAMSNQPQHF. The CDR3 region has the DNA TGTGCCAGCACATTGGAAGCTATGAGCAATCAGCCCCAGCATTTT. The rearrangement links TRBV7-8 to TRBJ1-5, with no clear D. Germline lookup yields CDR1 SGHVS and CDR2 FQNEAQ. V was cut by 7 bases and J by 1 base, with 14 bases left in between. The CDR3 extends over 15 amino acids.

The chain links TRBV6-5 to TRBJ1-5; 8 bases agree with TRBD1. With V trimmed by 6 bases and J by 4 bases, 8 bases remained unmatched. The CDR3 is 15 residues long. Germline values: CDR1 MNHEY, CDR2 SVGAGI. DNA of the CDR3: TGTGCCAGCAGGACGACAGGGGTAGCAAATCAGCCCCAGCATTTT. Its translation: CASRTTGVANQPQHF.

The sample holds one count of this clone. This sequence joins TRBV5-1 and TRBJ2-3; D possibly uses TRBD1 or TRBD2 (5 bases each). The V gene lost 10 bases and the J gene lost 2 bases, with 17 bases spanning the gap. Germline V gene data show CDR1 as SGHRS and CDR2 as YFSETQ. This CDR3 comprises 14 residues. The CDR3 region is CASKPSGHTDTQYF. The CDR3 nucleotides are TGCGCCTCCAAACCAAGCGGACACACAGATACGCAGTATTTT.